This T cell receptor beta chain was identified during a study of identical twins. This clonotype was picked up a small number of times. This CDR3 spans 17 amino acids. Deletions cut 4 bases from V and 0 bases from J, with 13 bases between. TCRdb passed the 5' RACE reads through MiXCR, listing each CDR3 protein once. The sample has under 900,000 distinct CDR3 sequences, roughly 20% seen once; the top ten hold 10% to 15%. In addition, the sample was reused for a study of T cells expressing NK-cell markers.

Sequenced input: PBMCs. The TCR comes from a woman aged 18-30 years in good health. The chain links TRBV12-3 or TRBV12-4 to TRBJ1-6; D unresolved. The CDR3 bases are TGTGCCAGCAGTTACGTAGGGAAGAGCTCCTATAATTCACCCCTCCACTTT. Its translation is CASSYVGKSSYNSPLHF.